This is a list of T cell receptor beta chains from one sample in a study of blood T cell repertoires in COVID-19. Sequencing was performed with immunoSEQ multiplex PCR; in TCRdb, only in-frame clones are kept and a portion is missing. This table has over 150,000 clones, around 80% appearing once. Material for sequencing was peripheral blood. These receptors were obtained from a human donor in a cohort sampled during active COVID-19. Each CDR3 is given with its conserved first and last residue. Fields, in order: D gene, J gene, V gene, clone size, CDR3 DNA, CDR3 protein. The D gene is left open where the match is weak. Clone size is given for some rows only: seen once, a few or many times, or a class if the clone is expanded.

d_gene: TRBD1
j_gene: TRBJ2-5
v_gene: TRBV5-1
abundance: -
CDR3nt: TGCGCCAGCAGCACCGGACAGGGCCGAGAGACCCAGTACTTC
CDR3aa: CASSTGQGRETQYF

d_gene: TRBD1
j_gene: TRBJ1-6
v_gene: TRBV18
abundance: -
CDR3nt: TGTGCCAGCTCACCACCCGGGACAGGGAATTCACCCCTCCACTTT
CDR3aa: CASSPPGTGNSPLHF

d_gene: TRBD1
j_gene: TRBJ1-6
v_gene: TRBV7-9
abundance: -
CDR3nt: TGTGCCAGCAATAGAGGGACAGGGAATTCACCCCTCCACTTT
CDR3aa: CASNRGTGNSPLHF

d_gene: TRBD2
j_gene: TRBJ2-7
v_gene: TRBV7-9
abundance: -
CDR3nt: TGTGCCAGCAGCTTAGTCGGGGGGTACGAGCAGTACTTC
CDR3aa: CASSLVGGYEQYF

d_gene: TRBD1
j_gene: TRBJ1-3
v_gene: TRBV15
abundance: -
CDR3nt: TGTGCCACCAGCGAGTACAGGGGGGCTCACCCGTTCTCTGGAAACACCATATATTTT
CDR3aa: CATSEYRGAHPFSGNTIYF

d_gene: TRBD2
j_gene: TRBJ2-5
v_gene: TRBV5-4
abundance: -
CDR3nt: TGTGCCAGCAGCGCGGGACTAGAGAAAGAGACCCAGTACTTC
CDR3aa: CASSAGLEKETQYF

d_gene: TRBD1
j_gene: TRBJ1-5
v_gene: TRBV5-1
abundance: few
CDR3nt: TGCGCCAGCAGCCCCGCAGGGGGCGGTCAGCCCCAGCATTTT
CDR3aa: CASSPAGGGQPQHF

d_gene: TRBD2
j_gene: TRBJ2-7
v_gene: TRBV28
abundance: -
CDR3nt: TGTGCCACCTCGATTCCTAGCGGGGGGCCCCTTTTGGAGCAGTACTTC
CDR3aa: CATSIPSGGPLLEQYF

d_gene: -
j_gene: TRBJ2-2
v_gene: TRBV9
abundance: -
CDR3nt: TGTGCCAGCAGGACAGGGAACACCGGGGAGCTGTTTTTT
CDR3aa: CASRTGNTGELFF

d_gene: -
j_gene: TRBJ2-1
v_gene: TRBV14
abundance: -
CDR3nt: TGTGCCAGCAGCCAAGATTTGAGCCACAATGAGCAGTTCTTC
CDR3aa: CASSQDLSHNEQFF

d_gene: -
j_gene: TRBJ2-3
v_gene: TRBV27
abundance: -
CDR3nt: TGTGCCAGCCGGCCCCGGGATCCTATCACAGATACGCAGTATTTT
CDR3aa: CASRPRDPITDTQYF

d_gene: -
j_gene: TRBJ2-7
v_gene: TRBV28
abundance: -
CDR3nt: TGTGCCAGCAGTTTCCATATTCCGACAGGACGGGACGAGCAGTACTTC
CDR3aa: CASSFHIPTGRDEQYF

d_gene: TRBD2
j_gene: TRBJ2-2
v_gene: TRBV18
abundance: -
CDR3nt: TGTGCCAGCTCACCACCGTGGACTAGCGGGAGAAACGGGGAGCTGTTTTTT
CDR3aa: CASSPPWTSGRNGELFF

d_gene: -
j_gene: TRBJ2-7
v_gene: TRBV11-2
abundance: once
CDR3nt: TGTGCCAGCAGCTTAGGCAGGGTGCAATCCTACGAGCAGTACTTC
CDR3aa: CASSLGRVQSYEQYF

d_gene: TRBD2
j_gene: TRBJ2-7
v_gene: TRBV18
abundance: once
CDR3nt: TGTGCCAGCTCACCACCGAGGGTAGCGGGCTCCTACGAGCAGTACTTC
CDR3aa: CASSPPRVAGSYEQYF

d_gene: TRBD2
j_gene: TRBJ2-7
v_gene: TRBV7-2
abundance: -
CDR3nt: TGTGCCAGCAGCTCTAGCGGGAGGTACGAGCAGTACTTC
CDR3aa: CASSSSGRYEQYF

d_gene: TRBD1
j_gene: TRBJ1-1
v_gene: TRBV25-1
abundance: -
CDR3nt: TGTGCCAGCAGAGGACAGGGGAACACTGAAGCTTTCTTT
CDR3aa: CASRGQGNTEAFF

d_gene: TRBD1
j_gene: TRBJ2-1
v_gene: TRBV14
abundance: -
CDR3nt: TGTGCCAGCAGCCTTCCGGGACAGAATTCCTACAATGAGCAGTTCTTC
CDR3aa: CASSLPGQNSYNEQFF

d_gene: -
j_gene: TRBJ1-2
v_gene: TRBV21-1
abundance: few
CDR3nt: TGTGCCAGCAGCAAAACAACAGGCTACTACACCTTC
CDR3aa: CASSKTTGYYTF

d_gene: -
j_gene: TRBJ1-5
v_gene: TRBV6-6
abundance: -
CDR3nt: TGTGCCAGCAGCCCTTTTCAGGGCGATCAGCCCCAGCATTTT
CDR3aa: CASSPFQGDQPQHF

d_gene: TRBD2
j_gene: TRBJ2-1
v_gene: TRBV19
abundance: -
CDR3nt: TGTGCCAGTAGTATGAGTAGCGGGAGGGATAATGAGCAGTTCTTC
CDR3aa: CASSMSSGRDNEQFF

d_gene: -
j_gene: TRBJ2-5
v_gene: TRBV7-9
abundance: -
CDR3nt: TGTGCCAGCAGCTTAGTAGGGACACCCCGGGAGACCCAGTACTTC
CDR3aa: CASSLVGTPRETQYF

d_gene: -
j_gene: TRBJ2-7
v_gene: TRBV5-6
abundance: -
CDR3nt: TGTGCCAGCAGCTTGGGGGCTCAGGGTCCAATATACTACGAGCAGTACTTC
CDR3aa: CASSLGAQGPIYYEQYF

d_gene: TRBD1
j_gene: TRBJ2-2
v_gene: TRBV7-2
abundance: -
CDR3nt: TGTGCCAGCAGCTTATATAGGACAGGCTTCACCGGGGAGCTGTTTTTT
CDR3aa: CASSLYRTGFTGELFF

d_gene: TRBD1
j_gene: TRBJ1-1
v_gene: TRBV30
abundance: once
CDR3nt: TGTGCCTTCAGGGGGCGCGGGGTTGAAGCTTTCTTT
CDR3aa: CAFRGRGVEAFF

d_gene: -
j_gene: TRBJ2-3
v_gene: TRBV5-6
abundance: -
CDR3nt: TGTGCCAGCTGCTATAGGGGGAGTATATGCACAGATACGCAGTATTTT
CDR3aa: CASCYRGSICTDTQYF

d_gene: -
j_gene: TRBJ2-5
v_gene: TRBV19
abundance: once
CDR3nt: TGTGCCAGTAGTGCGCGGTCAGAGACCCAGTACTTC
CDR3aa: CASSARSETQYF

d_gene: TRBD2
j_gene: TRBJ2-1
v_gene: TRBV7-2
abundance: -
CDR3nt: TGTGCCAGCAGCCCACCGGTGGTAGCGGGAGGGCCGGGCGATGAGCAGTTCTTC
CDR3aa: CASSPPVVAGGPGDEQFF

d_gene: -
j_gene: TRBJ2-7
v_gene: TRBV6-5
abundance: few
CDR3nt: TGTGCCAGCACCCTAGACGCGGGGTTCTACGAGCAGTACTTC
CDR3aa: CASTLDAGFYEQYF

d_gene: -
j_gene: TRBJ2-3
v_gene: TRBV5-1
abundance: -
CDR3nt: TGCGCCAGCAGCTTCGTTCGGTCTTCTAGCACAGATACGCAGTATTTT
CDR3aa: CASSFVRSSSTDTQYF

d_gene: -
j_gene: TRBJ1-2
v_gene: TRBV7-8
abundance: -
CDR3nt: TGTGCCAGCAGCTTAGATAAGGGACTTAACTATGGCTACACCTTC
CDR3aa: CASSLDKGLNYGYTF

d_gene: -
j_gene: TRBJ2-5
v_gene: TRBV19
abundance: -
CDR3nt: TGTGCCAGTAGTATTGGGACAAGGGGGTCGCAAGAGACCCAGTACTTC
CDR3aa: CASSIGTRGSQETQYF

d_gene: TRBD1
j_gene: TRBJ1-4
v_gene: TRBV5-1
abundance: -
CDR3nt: TGCGCCAGCAGCTTCAGCGGAACAGGGGATGAAAAACTGTTTTTT
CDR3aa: CASSFSGTGDEKLFF

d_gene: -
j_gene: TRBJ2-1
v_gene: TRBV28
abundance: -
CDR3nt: TGTGCCAGTTATAGCGGAAATTACAATGAGCAGTTCTTC
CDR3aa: CASYSGNYNEQFF

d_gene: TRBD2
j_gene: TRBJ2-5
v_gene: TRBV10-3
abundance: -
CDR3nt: TGTGCCATCAGTGAAGGCAGATTGGGACTAGCGGGAGGGCCCCAAGAGACCCAGTACTTC
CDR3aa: CAISEGRLGLAGGPQETQYF

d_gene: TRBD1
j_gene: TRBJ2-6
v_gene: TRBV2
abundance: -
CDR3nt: TGTGCCAGCAGCTCACAGGGGGCGTCTGGGGCCAACGTCCTGACTTTC
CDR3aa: CASSSQGASGANVLTF

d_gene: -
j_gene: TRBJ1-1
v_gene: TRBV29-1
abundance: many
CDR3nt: TGCAGCGTTGTGGGCAGGGCCGCTCTCGAAGCTTTCTTT
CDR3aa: CSVVGRAALEAFF

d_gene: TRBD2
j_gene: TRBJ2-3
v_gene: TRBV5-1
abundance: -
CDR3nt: TGCGCCAGCAGCTACAGCCCGGGACTAGCGGAAAACACAGATACGCAGTATTTT
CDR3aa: CASSYSPGLAENTDTQYF

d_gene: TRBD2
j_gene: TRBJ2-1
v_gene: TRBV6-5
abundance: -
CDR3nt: TGTGCCAGCAGTTCGGTTTCTAGCGGGAGGGCCGGGCAGTTCTTC
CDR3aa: CASSSVSSGRAGQFF

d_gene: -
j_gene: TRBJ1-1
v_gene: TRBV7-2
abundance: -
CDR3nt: TGTGCCAGCAGCCCCCTCACTGAAGCTTTCTTT
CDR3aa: CASSPLTEAFF

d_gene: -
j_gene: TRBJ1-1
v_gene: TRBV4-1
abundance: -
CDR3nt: TGCGCCAGCAGCCAAGTGGGGGGGAAGTTCACTGAAGCTTTCTTT
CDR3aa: CASSQVGGKFTEAFF

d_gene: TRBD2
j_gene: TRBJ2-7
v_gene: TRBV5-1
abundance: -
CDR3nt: TGCGCCAGCAGCTTGGCGGCTAGCGGGAGCTACGAGCAGTACTTC
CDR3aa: CASSLAASGSYEQYF

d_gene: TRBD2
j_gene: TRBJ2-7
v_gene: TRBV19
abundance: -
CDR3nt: TGTGCCAGTAGTATTGGACTAGCGAGTACCTACGAGCAGTACTTC
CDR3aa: CASSIGLASTYEQYF

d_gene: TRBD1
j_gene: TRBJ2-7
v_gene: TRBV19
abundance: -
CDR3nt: TGTGCCACTCGAATCGGGACAGGGAGCTCCTACGAGCAGTACTTC
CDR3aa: CATRIGTGSSYEQYF

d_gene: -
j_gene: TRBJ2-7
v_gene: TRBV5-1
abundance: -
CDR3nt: TGCGCCAGCAGCCCCCAGGGGATCTACGAGCAGTACTTC
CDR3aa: CASSPQGIYEQYF

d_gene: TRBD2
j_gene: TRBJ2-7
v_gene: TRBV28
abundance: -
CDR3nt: TGTGCCAGCAGCCGACTAGCGGGGGGGGCGGAGCAGTACTTC
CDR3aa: CASSRLAGGAEQYF

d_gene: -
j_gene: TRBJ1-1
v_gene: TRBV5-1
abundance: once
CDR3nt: TGCGCCAGCAGCTGGTCCTCGGGGATGGGTGAAGCTTTCTTT
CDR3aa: CASSWSSGMGEAFF

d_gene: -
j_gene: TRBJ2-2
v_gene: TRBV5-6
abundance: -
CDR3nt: TGTGCCAGCAGCTTGTTGGCTAACACCGGGGAGCTGTTTTTT
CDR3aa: CASSLLANTGELFF

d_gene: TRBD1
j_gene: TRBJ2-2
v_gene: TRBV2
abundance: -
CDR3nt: TGTGCCAGCAGGGGACAGCCAGCGGGGGAGCTGTTTTTT
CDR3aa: CASRGQPAGELFF

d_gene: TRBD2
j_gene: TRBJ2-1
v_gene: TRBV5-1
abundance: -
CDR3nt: TGCGCCAGCAGCTTGGTTCTAGCGGTGAATGAGCAGTTCTTC
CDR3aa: CASSLVLAVNEQFF

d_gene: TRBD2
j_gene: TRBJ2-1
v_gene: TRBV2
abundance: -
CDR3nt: TGTGCCAGCAGTATTTTGACTAGCGGGGGCAATGAGCAGTTCTTC
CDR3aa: CASSILTSGGNEQFF

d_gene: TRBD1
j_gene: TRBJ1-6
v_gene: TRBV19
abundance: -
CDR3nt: TGTGCCAGTAGTATAGTCGGCAGGGGGCATTCACCCCTCCACTTT
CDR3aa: CASSIVGRGHSPLHF

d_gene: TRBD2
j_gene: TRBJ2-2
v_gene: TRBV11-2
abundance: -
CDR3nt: TGTGCCAGCAGCTCCGGACTAGCGGGAGGCACCGGGGAGCTGTTTTTT
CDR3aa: CASSSGLAGGTGELFF

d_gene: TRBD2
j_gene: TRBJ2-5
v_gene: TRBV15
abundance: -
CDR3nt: TGTGCCACCAGCAGAGGTGATGCTAGCGGGATAGAGACCCAGTACTTC
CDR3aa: CATSRGDASGIETQYF